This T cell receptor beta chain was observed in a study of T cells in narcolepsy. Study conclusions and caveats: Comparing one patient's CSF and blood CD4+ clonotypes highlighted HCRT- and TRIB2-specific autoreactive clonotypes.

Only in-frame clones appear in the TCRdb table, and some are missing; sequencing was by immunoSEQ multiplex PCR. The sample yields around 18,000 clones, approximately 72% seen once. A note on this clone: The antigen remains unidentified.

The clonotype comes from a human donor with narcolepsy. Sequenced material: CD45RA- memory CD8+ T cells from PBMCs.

DNA of the CDR3: TGTGCCAGCGCGGAGGCCAGGGCAAGGGATACGCAGTATTTT. As protein: CASAEARARDTQYF. The chain combines TRBV27 with TRBJ2-3; TRBD1 or TRBD2 may be the D gene (5 bases each). Germline V gene data show CDR1 as MNHEY and CDR2 as SMNVEV (reference sequence). Trimming shortened V by 8 bases and J by 6 bases, and 18 bases separated the two germline ends. This CDR3 has 14 residues.